A single sample is the source of the 2 T cell receptor beta chains below, sequenced in a study of T cell clonality in common variable immunodeficiency. Study-wide results and caveats: Reportedly, TCR beta sequences from common variable immunodeficiency showed fewer deletions and N-nucleotide insertions.

The table came from immunoSEQ multiplex PCR; TCRdb's copy has only in-frame clones and leaves some out. The sample presents approximately 30,000 clones, none singletons. For these receptors, no antigen is known. Material: peripheral blood mononuclear cells. These receptors originate from a human donor with common variable immunodeficiency.

This clone was found many times. Read data end 3 residues before the CDR3 end; the end is taken from the germline J gene. The V call is TRBV20-1, the J call TRBJ2-3; D is uncertain. The CDR3 totals 17 residues. The V end lost 3 bases, the J end lost 0 bases, and 19 bases lay between the germline ends. CDR1 DFQATT and CDR2 SNEGSKA come from the germline V gene (reference sequence). The CDR3 DNA, read in part, is TGCAGTGCTAGGGAGTACTATTCACTATCTAGCACAGATACG. This translates into CSAREYYSLSSTDT. The whole CDR3 sequence reads CSAREYYSLSSTDTQYF.

In the case of this clone: The CDR3 goes on 3 residues after the read ends, and that part is filled in from the germline J gene. The chain links TRBV7-3 to TRBJ1-6, with 10 bases lining up with TRBD1. V dropped 5 bases and J dropped 10; count of bases not matched to a gene: 8. This CDR3 spans 15 amino acids. CDR1 and CDR2 (germline): SGHTA, FQGTGA. The CDR3 sequence is CASSPGTGVGSPLHF. CDR3 bases read: TGTGCCAGCAGCCCCGGGACAGGGGTGGGGTCACCC.